The 7 T cell receptor beta chains below come from one sample, sequenced in a study of T cell responses to AZD1222 COVID-19 vaccine. Assay: immunoSEQ multiplex PCR; the TCRdb copy retains only in-frame clones and omits some. This table holds roughly 130,000 clones, around 85% found once. The specimen was peripheral blood, collected on day 0 of AZD1222 vaccination. The receptor source for this set is an adult in good health.

This clone was seen a handful of times. V and J are TRBV4-2 and TRBJ2-7, with no clear D. Per germline, CDR1 LGHNA and CDR2 YNFKEQ. V dropped 4 bases and J dropped 4 bases, with 11 bases sitting between them. This CDR3 contains 13 residues. Here the CDR3 DNA reads TGTGCCAGCAGCCCCTTATCCCGATACGAGCAGTACTTC. This sequence encodes CASSPLSRYEQYF.

The chain links TRBV30 to TRBJ1-6, with D perhaps TRBD1 (6 bases). Trimming removed 2 bases from V and 0 bases from J, with 17 bases in between. The V gene's germline CDR1 is GTSNPN and CDR2 SVGIG (reference sequence). The CDR3 has 18 amino acids. The CDR3 coding sequence is TGTGCCTGGAGTCTCAGGGGATTACGGAGCTCCTATAATTCACCCCTCCACTTT. Translation: CAWSLRGLRSSYNSPLHF.

The chain combines TRBV19 with TRBJ1-3; the D is unclear. CDR1 LNHDA and CDR2 SQIVND come from the germline V gene (reference sequence). V lost 1 base and J 0 bases, leaving 10 bases between the germline ends. This CDR3 comprises 16 residues. The CDR3 region is CASSIGFTSSGNTIYF. The CDR3 DNA follows: TGTGCCAGTAGTATAGGCTTTACAAGCTCTGGAAACACCATATATTTT.

The chain joins TRBV5-1 to TRBJ2-6; D remains unclear. CDR1 is SGHRS and CDR2 is YFSETQ in the germline V gene. Trimming took 3 bases from V and 0 from J, leaving 13 bases between them. This CDR3 has 17 residues. The CDR3 spells CASSSAVQNSGANVLTF. The CDR3 nucleotides are TGCGCCAGCAGCTCCGCGGTTCAAAACTCTGGGGCCAACGTCCTGACTTTC.

Only one count was recorded for this clone. The rearrangement joins TRBV15 to TRBJ2-7; D remains ambiguous. This CDR3 has 14 amino acids. V lost 0 bases and J 2 bases, leaving 8 bases between the germline ends. CDR1 LNHNV and CDR2 YYDKDF come from the germline V gene (reference sequence). CDR3 region: CATSRELAAYEQYF. Here the CDR3 DNA reads TGTGCCACCAGCAGAGAGTTAGCTGCCTACGAGCAGTACTTC.

The rearrangement uses TRBV9 and TRBJ1-3, with D uncertain. CDR1 is SGDLS and CDR2 is YYNGEE in the germline V gene. This CDR3 is 15 amino acids long. With 0 bases removed from V and 3 bases from J, the gap between germline ends came to 10 bases. The CDR3 region has the DNA TGTGCCAGCAGCGTAGGCGGGGTTCGTGGAAACACCATATATTTT. Translated, it gives CASSVGGVRGNTIYF.

The CDR3 loop is CASSFGTGLNTEAFF. The CDR3 DNA reads as TGTGCCAGCTCATTTGGGACAGGATTGAACACTGAAGCTTTCTTT. The V and J genes are TRBV18 and TRBJ1-1, with TRBD1 matching 8 bases. This CDR3 comprises 15 residues. Trimming took 5 bases from V and 0 from J; bases not matched to a gene: 5. Germline assignment: CDR1 KGHSH and CDR2 LQKENI.